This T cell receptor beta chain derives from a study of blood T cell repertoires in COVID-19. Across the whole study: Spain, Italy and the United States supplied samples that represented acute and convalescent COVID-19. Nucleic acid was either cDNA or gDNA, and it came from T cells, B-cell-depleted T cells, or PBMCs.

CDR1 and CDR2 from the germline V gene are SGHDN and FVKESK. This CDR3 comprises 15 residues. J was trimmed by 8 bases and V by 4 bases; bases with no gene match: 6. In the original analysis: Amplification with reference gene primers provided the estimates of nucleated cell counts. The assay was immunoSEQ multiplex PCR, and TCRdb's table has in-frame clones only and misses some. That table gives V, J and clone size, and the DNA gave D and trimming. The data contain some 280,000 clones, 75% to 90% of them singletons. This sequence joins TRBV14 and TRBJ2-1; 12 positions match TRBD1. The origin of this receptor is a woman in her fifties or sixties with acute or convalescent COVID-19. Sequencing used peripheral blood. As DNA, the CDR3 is TGTGCCAGCAGCCTGATGGGGACAGGGGGCCATGAGCAGTTCTTC. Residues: CASSLMGTGGHEQFF. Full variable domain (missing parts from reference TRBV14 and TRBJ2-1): EAGVTQFPSHSVIEKGQTVTLRCDPISGHDNLYWYRRVMGKEIKFLLHFVKESKQDESGMPNNRFLAERTGGTYSTLKVQPAELEDSGVYFCASSLMGTGGHEQFFGPGTRLTVL.